This T cell receptor beta chain was profiled in a study of CD8 T cells in Susac syndrome. Across the study: Sequenced Susac syndrome patients included 5 or 6 with clinically active disease and roughly eight in remission.

After removal of 6 bases from V and 10 bases from J, the junction contained 8 bases not matched to a gene. Germline V gene data show CDR1 as MDHEN and CDR2 as SYDVKM. This CDR3 contains 12 residues. Random-hexamer reverse transcription was applied to roughly 0.5 to 1 ug RNA. Via MiXCR, TCRdb re-called the immunoSEQ multiplex PCR reads, giving one row per CDR3 protein. This sample has 80,000 or so distinct CDR3 sequences, with about 92% found just once. From blood CD8+ and CD4+ T cells, the TCR beta chain was sequenced. Patients with Susac syndrome showed fulfilment of recently defined diagnostic criteria for definite or probable disease.

This TCR was sampled from a human donor with Susac syndrome. The sample comprised CD4+ T cells from PBMCs. This sequence joins TRBV28 and TRBJ1-2, with 7 bases aligning to TRBD1. The CDR3 protein is CASRNRQGHYTF. CDR3 DNA: TGTGCCAGCAGGAACCGACAGGGCCACTACACCTTC.